This passage covers 20 T cell receptor beta chains from one sample sequenced in a study of T cell repertoires in ileal Crohn's disease. Time point meaning: inflamed ileum from the surgical specimen. The table came from immunoSEQ multiplex PCR; TCRdb's copy has only in-frame clones and leaves some out. The table records around 15,000 clones, under 95% of them present only once. Sequenced input: ileal tissue. Source of these receptors: an adult with Crohn's disease.

This chain joins TRBV5-4 and TRBJ1-5, with D hard to call. The V gene's germline CDR1 is SGHNT and CDR2 YYREEE (reference sequence). The germline V and J ends were trimmed by 0 bases and 4 bases, with 5 bases remaining between them. CDR3 size: 13 residues. The CDR3 sequence: CASSLESNQPQHF. CDR3 sequence (DNA): TGTGCCAGCAGCTTGGAGTCAAATCAGCCCCAGCATTTT.

The rearrangement uses TRBV11-3 and TRBJ2-3; 14 nucleotides line up with TRBD2. The CDR3 totals 17 residues. Trimming at V came to 3 bases and at J to 8 bases, leaving 10 bases not matched to a gene. Germline values: CDR1 SGHNT, CDR2 YENEEA. Here the CDR3 DNA reads TGTGCCAGCAGCTTTTTTAGTTCGGGACTAGCGGGGGCTACGCAGTATTTT. It specifies CASSFFSSGLAGATQYF.

The chain couples TRBV7-9 to TRBJ2-3; TRBD1 is a possible D gene (6 bases). CDR3 size: 17 residues. V lost 5 bases and J 3 bases, leaving 21 bases between the germline ends. CDR1 and CDR2 (germline): SEHNR, FQNEAQ (reference sequence). CDR3 sequence (DNA): TGTGCCAGCAGCCCCGGGGCCCAGGGGTTTATTACAGATACGCAGTATTTT. Encoded protein: CASSPGAQGFITDTQYF.

The rearrangement joins TRBV4-2 to TRBJ2-1, with a weak D call TRBD2 (6 bases). CDR1 and CDR2 (germline): LGHNA, YNFKEQ. Trimming stripped 7 bases from V and 6 bases from J, with 16 bases between. The CDR3 consists of 14 residues. CDR3 nucleotides: TGTGCCAGCACGGGTCCCGCGGGGTTCAATGAGCAGTTCTTC. This codes for CASTGPAGFNEQFF.

The chain joins TRBV7-2 to TRBJ1-2; possible D gene TRBD1, 5 bases. V lost 1 base, J lost 5 bases, and 8 bases lay in between. CDR3 length: 13 amino acids. Germline V gene data show CDR1 as SGHTA and CDR2 as FQGNSA. Here the CDR3 DNA reads TGTGCCAGCAGCTTAGAGTCAGGGTATGGCTACACCTTC. Translating gives CASSLESGYGYTF.

This clone turned up a few times. The chain is built from TRBV5-8 and TRBJ1-5; 8 nucleotides align to TRBD1. CDR3 size: 15 residues. V shed 3 bases and J 7 bases; nucleotides not matched to a gene: 9. Germline V gene sequence: CDR1 SGHTS, CDR2 YDEGEE. CDR3 in DNA: TGTGCCAGCAGCTATCGGACAGGGAGTAAGCAGCCCCAGCATTTT. Residues: CASSYRTGSKQPQHF.

The rearrangement joins TRBV7-9 to TRBJ2-5, with 7 nucleotides matching TRBD2. The CDR3 totals 18 residues. V gave up 6 bases and J gave up 5 bases; unmatched junction bases: 21. Germline V gene data show CDR1 as SEHNR and CDR2 as FQNEAQ (reference sequence). CDR3 sequence (DNA): TGTGCCAGCAGGCAAGGCCGGTCGGCTAGCGGCCCACGGGAGACCCAGTACTTC. This codes for CASRQGRSASGPRETQYF. The entire variable domain, with the rest obtained from reference TRBV7-9 and TRBJ2-5, is as follows: DTGVSQNPRHKITKRGQNVTFRCDPISEHNRLYWYRQTLGQGPEFLTYFQNEAQLEKSRLLSDRFSAERPKGSFSTLEIQRTEQGDSAMYLCASRQGRSASGPRETQYFGPGTRLLVL.

V gene TRBV27 combines with J gene TRBJ2-4, with 12 bases lining up with TRBD2. CDR1 is MNHEY, CDR2 SMNVEV, per germline (reference sequence). The CDR3 extends over 20 amino acids. Losses at the gene ends were 5 bases for V and 6 bases for J; bases not matched to a gene: 20. CDR3: CASSPRPLAGGPPSGNIQYF. As DNA, the CDR3 is TGTGCCAGCAGTCCCCGCCCGCTAGCGGGGGGGCCTCCGTCGGGAAACATTCAGTACTTC.

The V call is TRBV9, the J call TRBJ2-7; D uncertain. This CDR3 is built from 13 residues. Per the germline V gene, CDR1 is SGDLS and CDR2 is YYNGEE. Trimming removed 0 bases at V and 5 bases at J, with 9 bases between. The CDR3 DNA sequence: TGTGCCAGCAGCGTAGGCCCCGACCACGAGCAGTACTTC. It codes for CASSVGPDHEQYF.

The chain joins TRBV9 to TRBJ1-6; 7 bases line up with TRBD1. J gave up 8 bases and V 0 bases, and 5 bases lay outside the gene matches. The CDR3 spans 15 residues. The germline CDR1 and CDR2 sequences are SGDLS and YYNGEE. The CDR3 protein is CASSVDQGVDSPLHF. Here the CDR3 DNA reads TGTGCCAGCAGCGTAGATCAGGGGGTTGATTCACCCCTCCACTTT.

The chain is built from TRBV11-3 and TRBJ1-2; 9 bases are shared with TRBD1. Germline values: CDR1 SGHNT, CDR2 YENEEA. This CDR3 comprises 14 residues. V trimming: 0 bases; J trimming: 6 bases; junction bases outside the gene matches: 2. The CDR3 loop reads CASSLDGTGNGYTF. The CDR3 bases are TGTGCCAGCAGCTTAGACGGGACAGGGAATGGCTACACCTTC. Full variable domain (outside the CDR3, taken from reference TRBV11-3 and TRBJ1-2): EAGVVQSPRYKIIEKKQPVAFWCNPISGHNTLYWYLQNLGQGPELLIRYENEEAVDDSQLPKDRFSAERLKGVDSTLKIQPAELGDSAVYLCASSLDGTGNGYTFGSGTRLTVV.

This rearrangement joins TRBV19 to TRBJ1-2, with D tentatively TRBD1 (5 bases). Per the germline V gene, CDR1 is LNHDA and CDR2 is SQIVND (reference sequence). Trimming cost V 5 bases and J 4 bases, with 11 bases left between them. The CDR3 sequence is 13 residues long. The CDR3 is CASSSGGSYGYTF. As DNA, the CDR3 is TGTGCCAGTAGTTCTGGGGGGAGCTATGGCTACACCTTC.

This clone was counted once. The chain couples TRBV6-4 to TRBJ2-5, with a possible D match to TRBD2 (5 bases). The CDR3 covers 15 residues. The ends were cut back, 0 bases at V and 1 base at J, with 9 bases in the middle. Germline V gives CDR1 MRHNA, CDR2 SNTAGT. The CDR3 sequence: CASSDSRETQETQYF. CDR3 sequence (DNA): TGTGCCAGCAGTGACTCGAGGGAGACCCAAGAGACCCAGTACTTC.

The chain links TRBV2 to TRBJ2-3; D is perhaps TRBD1 (6 bases). Germline CDR1 SNHLY, CDR2 FYNNEI. CDR3 length: 15 residues. With 4 bases removed from V and 0 bases from J, the gap between germline ends came to 11 bases. CDR3 bases: TGTGCCAGCAGTGGGACAGTCTCTAGCACAGATACGCAGTATTTT. It codes for CASSGTVSSTDTQYF.

This clone was seen once. The V call is TRBV7-2, the J call TRBJ2-7; 12 bases agree with TRBD2. After removal of 5 bases from V and 3 bases from J, the junction contained 5 bases not matched to a gene. This CDR3 is 15 amino acids long. The V gene's germline CDR1 is SGHTA and CDR2 FQGNSA. CDR3: CASSPTSGGDYEQYF. DNA for the CDR3: TGTGCCAGCAGCCCGACTAGCGGGGGCGACTACGAGCAGTACTTC.

The V and J genes are TRBV9 and TRBJ2-7, with 8 bases matching TRBD2. Germline V gene data show CDR1 as SGDLS and CDR2 as YYNGEE. The CDR3 extends over 14 amino acids. The trim removed 4 bases at V and 2 bases at J, leaving 5 bases unmatched. CDR3 in amino acids: CASSTLAAPYEQYF. CDR3 DNA sequence: TGTGCCAGCAGCACACTAGCGGCCCCCTACGAGCAGTACTTC.

This clone has a single count. The chain recombines TRBV20-1 with TRBJ2-3; no clear D. With 5 bases removed from V and 5 bases from J, the gap between germline ends came to 8 bases. This CDR3 contains 11 residues. Germline lookup yields CDR1 DFQATT and CDR2 SNEGSKA (reference sequence). The CDR3 spells CSAPLGDTQYF. CDR3 DNA: TGCAGTGCTCCCCTCGGAGATACGCAGTATTTT.

The CDR3 DNA follows: TGTGCCAGCTCACCACGCGGACTAGCGGACACCGGGGAGCTGTTTTTT. Its protein is CASSPRGLADTGELFF. V is TRBV18 and J is TRBJ2-2; 10 nucleotides align to TRBD2. This CDR3 contains 16 residues. Germline CDR1 is KGHSH and CDR2 is LQKENI. The J segment lost 3 bases and the V segment lost 1 base, leaving 2 bases of the junction unmatched.

The chain's CDR3 is CASRIGGAGELFF. In nucleotides, the CDR3 is TGTGCCAGCCGTATAGGCGGGGCCGGGGAGCTGTTTTTT. V is TRBV2 and J is TRBJ2-2; maybe TRBD2 (6 bases). This CDR3 has 13 residues. V lost 8 bases, J lost 6 bases, and 13 bases lay in between. The germline CDR1 and CDR2 sequences are SNHLY and FYNNEI.

The V call is TRBV19, the J call TRBJ1-6, with D unresolved. Germline CDR1 and CDR2: LNHDA and SQIVND (reference sequence). The V end was cut by 6 bases, the J end by 9 bases, with 9 bases between. The CDR3 has 12 residues. The DNA for the CDR3 is TGTGCCAGTAGGAGGGCACTTTCACCCCTCCACTTT. It is translated as CASRRALSPLHF. The full variable domain, its missing parts supplied by reference TRBV19 and TRBJ1-6, is DGGITQSPKYLFRKEGQNVTLSCEQNLNHDAMYWYRQDPGQGLRLIYYSQIVNDFQKGDIAEGYSVSREKKESFPLTVTSAQKNPTAFYLCASRRALSPLHFGNGTRLTVT.